This TCR beta chain was identified in a study of control samples from healthy donors and cancer patients (dated by TCRdb to 2018 to 2020). The method was the immunoSEQ multiplex PCR assay. The clones in this table, taken by TCRdb from immuneACCESS, are in-frame only. Not every clone is retained; where verified, under half of the shortfall comes from an unresolved V gene, and the cause of the rest is unknown. This sample's table lists around 190,000 clones. The top ten clones comprise roughly 2% of the sample. The germline V gene (reference sequence) provides CDR1 LGHDT and CDR2 YNNKEL. The trim is 1 base for V and 8 bases for J, with a gap of 11 bases between the germline ends. The CDR3, from cysteine to phenylalanine, totals 14 residues. Left in the record is the CDR3 DNA by itself, 42 bases read in frame from the first base. Worth noting for this clone: It has no known antigen specificity.

In this chain, TRBV3-1 (or the pseudogene TRBV3-2) is recombined with TRBJ1-4; TRBD1 is a possible D gene, resting on 5 matching bases. The source of this sequence is a woman between 25 and 40 years old in good health. The sequenced material came from blood. CDR3 sequence: CASSQGGIGEKLFF. The bases are TGTGCCAGCAGCCAAGGGGGGATAGGAGAAAAACTGTTTTTT.